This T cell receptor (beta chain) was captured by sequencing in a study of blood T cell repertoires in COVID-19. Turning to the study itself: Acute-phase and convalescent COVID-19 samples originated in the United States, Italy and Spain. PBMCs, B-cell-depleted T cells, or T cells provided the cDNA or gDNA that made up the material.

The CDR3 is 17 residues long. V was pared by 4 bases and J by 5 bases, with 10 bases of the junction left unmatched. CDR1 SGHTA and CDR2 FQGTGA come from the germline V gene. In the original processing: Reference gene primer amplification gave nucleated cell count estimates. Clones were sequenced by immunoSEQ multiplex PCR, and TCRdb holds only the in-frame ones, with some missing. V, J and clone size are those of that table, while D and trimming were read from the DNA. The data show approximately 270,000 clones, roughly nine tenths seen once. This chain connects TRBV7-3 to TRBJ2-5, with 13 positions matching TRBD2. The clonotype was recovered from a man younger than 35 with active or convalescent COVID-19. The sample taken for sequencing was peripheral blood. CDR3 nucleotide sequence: TGTGCCAGCAGCTCACCCCCCGGGACTAGCGGGGCGGAGACCCAGTACTTC. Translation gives CASSSPPGTSGAETQYF.